A selection of T cell receptor beta chains follows, all from one sample in a study of identical twins. Using its own MiXCR run on the 5' RACE reads, TCRdb lists one record per CDR3 protein. There are 410,000 or so distinct CDR3 sequences in the sample; approximately 18% occur only once, and 10% to 15% lies in the top ten. The sequencing input was naive T cells sorted from blood. The receptors were sampled from a man aged 45-65 years in good health. Each CDR3 is given with its conserved first and last residue. Clone size appears in some rows only: once, few, many, or a class for an expanded clone.

abundance	j_gene	v_gene	CDR3aa
many	TRBJ2-3	TRBV7-2	CASSLSQRSDTQYF
many	TRBJ1-2	TRBV28	CASSLYGSGNYGYTF
few	TRBJ2-1	TRBV7-9	CASSSAGTSVQGEQFF
few	TRBJ1-2	TRBV5-1	CASRQGYESGYTF
few	TRBJ1-5	TRBV19	CASSIGGQPQHF
few	TRBJ2-7	TRBV7-2	CASSLAVGTAYEQYF
NA	TRBJ2-7	TRBV20-1	CSAERGSGIYEQYF
many	TRBJ1-1	TRBV9	CASSENRERAQLRAFF
NA	TRBJ2-7	TRBV11-1	CASSRGQGAVYEQYF
many	TRBJ2-2	TRBV6-2/TRBV6-3	CASRQLAGTGELFF
NA	TRBJ1-1	TRBV5-1	CASSTQGPRGTEAFF
NA	TRBJ2-3	TRBV6-1	CASSGRVLPGTSTDTQYF
NA	TRBJ2-7	TRBV6-1	CASRLTGMDRGRVYEQYF
few	TRBJ2-3	TRBV6-5	CASSYAGAFSTDTQYF
NA	TRBJ2-7	TRBV7-2	CASSYMDRTYEQYF
once	TRBJ2-3	TRBV10-3	CAISESKSDTQYF
few	TRBJ1-1	TRBV27	CASSLRGVANTEAFF
NA	TRBJ2-7	TRBV7-2	CASSIQTGGNEQYF
few	TRBJ2-1	TRBV7-8	CASSLAELAGAPYNEQFF
many	TRBJ1-5	TRBV5-1	CASSPTAVDQPQHF
many	TRBJ2-5	TRBV7-9	CASSPGDFQETQYF
NA	TRBJ2-3	TRBV5-1	CASSLEGGPSTDTQYF